This is a list of T cell receptor beta chains from one sample in a study of identical twins. TCRdb reanalysed the 5' RACE reads using MiXCR and keeps one entry per CDR3 protein. In the table there are about 690,000 distinct CDR3 sequences, around 6% of which are singletons. The sample taken for sequencing was naive T cells sorted from blood. All receptors derive from a man younger than 35 in good health. Both conserved end residues are part of each CDR3. The D gene is left open where the match is weak. Size is omitted from some rows. Given values are once, few, many or a class for expanded clones.

-	TRBV20-1	16	TRBJ2-1	-	CSASPLSGDSYNEQFF	TGCAGTGCTAGCCCCCTTAGCGGAGACTCCTACAATGAGCAGTTCTTC
-	TRBV7-2	14	TRBJ1-5	many	CASSLTQVTQPQHF	TGTGCCAGCAGCTTAACACAGGTGACACAGCCCCAGCATTTT
-	TRBV5-1	16	TRBJ2-2	many	CASSLAGTTNTGELFF	TGCGCCAGCAGCTTGGCCGGGACAACGAACACCGGGGAGCTGTTTTTT
TRBD2	TRBV5-6	15	TRBJ2-4	-	CASSQTSGLKNIQYF	TGTGCCAGCAGCCAAACTAGCGGACTCAAAAACATTCAGTACTTC
-	TRBV5-5	12	TRBJ2-1	-	CASSLAAGWTFF	TGTGCCAGCAGCTTGGCTGCGGGCTGGACATTCTTC
TRBD2	TRBV20-1	14	TRBJ2-1	few	CSALAGGGSREQFF	TGCAGTGCTCTCGCGGGGGGAGGGTCAAGGGAGCAGTTCTTC
-	TRBV18	14	TRBJ2-5	-	CASSPPPMQETQYF	TGTGCCAGCTCACCACCCCCTATGCAGGAGACCCAGTACTTC
-	TRBV10-3	16	TRBJ1-2	-	CAISESTRAGRVGYTF	TGTGCCATCAGTGAGTCGACTCGGGCAGGGCGAGTCGGTTACACCTTC
-	TRBV12-3/TRBV12-4	15	TRBJ2-5	few	CASSLGAGGMGTQYF	TGTGCCAGCAGTTTGGGTGCCGGGGGCATGGGGACCCAGTACTTC
-	TRBV4-1	17	TRBJ1-4	many	CASSQEFQTGQTEKLFF	TGCGCCAGCAGCCAAGAATTTCAGACAGGACAAACTGAAAAACTGTTTTTT
-	TRBV3-1	16	TRBJ1-6	many	CASSPVDSTYNSPLHF	TGTGCCAGCAGCCCTGTGGACAGCACGTATAATTCACCCCTCCACTTT
-	TRBV12-3/TRBV12-4	16	TRBJ1-3	few	CASSLRRRVGGNTIYF	TGTGCCAGCAGTTTACGTCGCAGGGTGGGAGGAAACACCATATATTTT
-	TRBV29-1	13	TRBJ1-1	many	CSVVSLKNTEAFF	TGCAGCGTTGTCTCCCTTAAGAACACTGAAGCTTTCTTT
-	TRBV6-5	11	TRBJ1-3	few	CASFYGNTIYF	TGTGCCAGCTTTTACGGAAACACCATATATTTT
-	TRBV4-2	13	TRBJ2-5	-	CASSPSDQETQYF	TGTGCCAGCAGCCCTAGCGACCAAGAGACCCAGTACTTC
TRBD2	TRBV20-1	17	TRBJ2-1	-	CSARSIVAGGLFDEQFF	TGCAGTGCTAGATCGATTGTAGCGGGAGGGCTCTTCGATGAGCAGTTCTTC
-	TRBV20-1	11	TRBJ2-7	-	CSARQGTEQYF	TGCAGTGCTAGACAGGGAACCGAGCAGTACTTC
-	TRBV29-1	14	TRBJ2-5	-	CSVEERVGGETQYF	TGCAGCGTTGAAGAACGGGTCGGGGGCGAGACCCAGTACTTC
-	TRBV20-1	13	TRBJ2-7	many	CSSRGLAHYEQYF	TGCAGTTCTAGGGGTCTAGCTCATTACGAGCAGTACTTC
-	TRBV21-1	18	TRBJ2-1	-	CASSNGTSKGRGHNEQFF	TGTGCCAGCAGCAACGGGACTAGCAAAGGGAGGGGACACAATGAGCAGTTCTTC
-	TRBV20-1	10	TRBJ2-5	few	CSAKTETQYF	TGCAGTGCTAAGACAGAGACCCAGTACTTC
TRBD1	TRBV28	12	TRBJ2-1	many	CASGTALGEQFF	TGTGCCAGCGGGACAGCCCTAGGTGAGCAGTTCTTC
TRBD2	TRBV9	15	TRBJ2-1	many	CASSVGLAAYNEQFF	TGTGCCAGCAGCGTAGGACTAGCGGCTTACAATGAGCAGTTCTTC
TRBD1	TRBV5-1	14	TRBJ2-7	many	CASSSGTGYGEQYF	TGTGCCAGCAGCTCAGGGACAGGGTACGGCGAGCAGTACTTC
-	TRBV29-1	15	TRBJ2-3	-	CSVESGLTGRDTQYF	TGCAGCGTTGAGAGCGGGCTCACCGGGCGAGATACGCAGTATTTT
-	TRBV19	14	TRBJ2-6	-	CASSWPSGANVLTF	TGTGCCAGTAGCTGGCCCTCTGGGGCCAACGTCCTGACTTTC
-	TRBV10-3	16	TRBJ1-5	many	CAISESAGSGHQPQHF	TGTGCCATCAGTGAGTCGGCAGGGTCGGGCCATCAGCCCCAGCATTTT
-	TRBV4-2	16	TRBJ2-2	many	CASKNTGTANTGELFF	TGTGCCAGCAAAAATACCGGGACGGCGAACACCGGGGAGCTGTTTTTT
TRBD2	TRBV7-2	16	TRBJ2-5	many	CASKFGFRGSQETQYF	TGTGCCAGCAAATTTGGGTTCCGCGGGAGCCAAGAGACCCAGTACTTC
-	TRBV20-1	16	TRBJ2-3	-	CSARDDVRGLTDTQYF	TGCAGTGCTAGAGATGATGTGAGGGGCCTCACAGATACGCAGTATTTT
-	TRBV7-3	15	TRBJ2-2	-	CASSLSSRIGGEVFF	TGTGCCAGCAGCTTATCCAGCAGGATAGGTGGGGAGGTGTTTTTT
-	TRBV5-4	13	TRBJ2-1	-	CASITPGYNEQFF	TGTGCCAGCATCACCCCAGGGTACAATGAGCAGTTCTTC
TRBD2	TRBV4-3	15	TRBJ2-4	many	CASSQDRTSGNIQYF	TGCGCCAGCAGCCAAGATAGGACTAGCGGGAACATTCAGTACTTC
TRBD2	TRBV14	14	TRBJ2-7	-	CASSQDAGGDEQYF	TGTGCCAGCAGCCAAGATGCGGGGGGCGACGAGCAGTACTTC
TRBD2	TRBV20-1	13	TRBJ2-5	many	CSSSGRDTGTQYF	TGCAGTTCTAGCGGGAGGGACACAGGGACCCAGTACTTC
-	TRBV7-9	12	TRBJ2-7	few	CASEGTGYEQYF	TGTGCCAGCGAGGGCACCGGCTACGAGCAGTACTTC
TRBD2	TRBV5-1	15	TRBJ2-1	many	CASSKGLAGIYEQFF	TGCGCCAGCAGCAAGGGACTAGCGGGTATTTACGAGCAGTTCTTC
-	TRBV6-2/TRBV6-3	15	TRBJ2-7	-	CASSSPGQSSYEQYF	TGTGCCAGCAGTTCCCCCGGACAGAGCTCCTACGAGCAGTACTTC
TRBD2	TRBV6-5	15	TRBJ2-5	few	CASSYSSGEQETQYF	TGTGCCAGCAGTTACTCGAGCGGGGAGCAAGAGACCCAGTACTTC
TRBD2	TRBV19	13	TRBJ2-5	few	CASSAGGVETQYF	TGTGCCAGTAGTGCGGGAGGGGTGGAGACCCAGTACTTC
TRBD1	TRBV9	16	TRBJ2-1	many	CASSEYGTGSYNEQFF	TGTGCCAGCAGCGAATACGGGACAGGGTCCTACAATGAGCAGTTCTTC
TRBD2	TRBV15	15	TRBJ2-1	many	CATSRGLAGGNEQFF	TGTGCCACCAGCAGAGGGCTAGCGGGAGGGAATGAGCAGTTCTTC
-	TRBV7-9	13	TRBJ1-1	many	CASSTKGPTEAFF	TGTGCCAGCAGCACCAAGGGGCCCACTGAAGCTTTCTTT
-	TRBV6-5	16	TRBJ2-1	-	CASSYSGESSYNEQFF	TGTGCCAGCAGTTACTCGGGCGAAAGCTCCTACAATGAGCAGTTCTTC
-	TRBV5-1	16	TRBJ2-1	few	CASSLVGISSYNEQFF	TGCGCCAGCAGCTTGGTCGGAATTAGCTCCTACAATGAGCAGTTCTTC
-	TRBV15	15	TRBJ1-5	few	CATSRGEGGNQPQHF	TGTGCCACCAGCAGAGGTGAGGGCGGTAATCAGCCCCAGCATTTT
TRBD1	TRBV20-1	16	TRBJ1-1	few	CSARGVRTGENTEAFF	TGCAGTGCTAGAGGGGTCCGGACAGGGGAGAACACTGAAGCTTTCTTT
-	TRBV10-3	12	TRBJ2-2	-	CAISGGSGELFF	TGTGCCATCAGTGGGGGATCCGGGGAGCTGTTTTTT
-	TRBV20-1	13	TRBJ2-1	many	CSATPGSYNEQFF	TGCAGTGCTACCCCGGGATCGTACAATGAGCAGTTCTTC
-	TRBV28	13	TRBJ2-3	-	CASSDPDRNTQYF	TGTGCCAGCAGCGACCCTGACCGAAATACGCAGTATTTT
TRBD1	TRBV14	16	TRBJ2-7	few	CASSQAPGTGNYEQYF	TGTGCCAGCAGCCAAGCCCCAGGGACAGGAAATTACGAGCAGTACTTC
-	TRBV29-1	13	TRBJ1-1	many	CSVVTGTKSEAFF	TGCAGCGTTGTAACCGGGACAAAGAGCGAAGCTTTCTTT
-	TRBV6-5	11	TRBJ1-1	many	CASSWHSEAFF	TGTGCCAGCAGTTGGCACAGCGAAGCTTTCTTT
TRBD2	TRBV5-1	16	TRBJ2-1	many	CASSLVGGRADNEQFF	TGCGCCAGCAGCTTGGTTGGCGGGAGGGCCGACAATGAGCAGTTCTTC
TRBD1	TRBV29-1	12	TRBJ1-2	-	CSVSGGAEGYTF	TGCAGCGTTTCAGGGGGCGCGGAGGGCTACACCTTC
TRBD2	TRBV11-2	19	TRBJ2-2	-	CASSIGAGGPKSNTGELFF	TGTGCCAGCAGCATAGGAGCGGGAGGGCCGAAATCGAACACCGGGGAGCTGTTTTTT
-	TRBV7-2	13	TRBJ1-1	-	CASSSRGHTEAFF	TGTGCCAGCAGCTCCAGGGGCCACACTGAAGCTTTCTTT
-	TRBV29-1	10	TRBJ2-1	many	CSVRHMGQFF	TGCAGCGTTAGGCACATGGGGCAGTTCTTC